The sample holds one count of the clone carrying this TCR beta chain. Its specificity is not known. The study ran its PCR with 60 Vbeta and 13 Jbeta primers. The assay was immunoSEQ multiplex PCR, and TCRdb's table has in-frame clones only and misses some. The sample consists of about 130,000 clones, roughly 79% of them appearing once. In nominal health when sampled, donors likely had unrecorded immune exposures nonetheless. V dropped 11 bases and J dropped 5 bases, with 9 bases sitting between them. CDR3 length: 10 amino acids. Germline-derived CDR1 and CDR2 are ENHRY and SYGVKD. The data were obtained in a study of cytomegalovirus exposure and HLA in healthy donors. Study-wide points: Follow-up analysis seemed to connect common viral pathogens with several of the most significant clusters identified. CMV serostatus was the sole immune exposure data available.

The V call is TRBV10-3, the J call TRBJ2-5; no definite D call. Sequencing was carried out using PBMCs. The receptor was isolated from a woman aged 45-65 years in good health and CMV-seronegative. The CDR3: CAAGSETQYF. CDR3 coding DNA: TGTGCCGCAGGATCGGAGACCCAGTACTTC.